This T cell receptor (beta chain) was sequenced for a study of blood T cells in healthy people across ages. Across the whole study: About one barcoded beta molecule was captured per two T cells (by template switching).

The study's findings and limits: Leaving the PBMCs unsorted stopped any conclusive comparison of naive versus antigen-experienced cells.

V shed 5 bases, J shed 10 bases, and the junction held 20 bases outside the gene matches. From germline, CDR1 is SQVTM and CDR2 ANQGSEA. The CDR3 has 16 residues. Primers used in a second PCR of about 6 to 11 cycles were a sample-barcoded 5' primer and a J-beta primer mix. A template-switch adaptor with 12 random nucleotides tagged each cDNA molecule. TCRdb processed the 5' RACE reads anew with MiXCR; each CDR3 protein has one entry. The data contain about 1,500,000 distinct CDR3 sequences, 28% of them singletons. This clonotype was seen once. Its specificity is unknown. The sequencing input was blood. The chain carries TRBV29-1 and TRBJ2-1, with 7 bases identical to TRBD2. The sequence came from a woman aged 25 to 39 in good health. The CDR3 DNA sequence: TGCAGCGTTCAGGCTAGCGGAGGAGGAGTGGGAGGGGAGCAGTTCTTC. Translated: CSVQASGGGVGGEQFF.